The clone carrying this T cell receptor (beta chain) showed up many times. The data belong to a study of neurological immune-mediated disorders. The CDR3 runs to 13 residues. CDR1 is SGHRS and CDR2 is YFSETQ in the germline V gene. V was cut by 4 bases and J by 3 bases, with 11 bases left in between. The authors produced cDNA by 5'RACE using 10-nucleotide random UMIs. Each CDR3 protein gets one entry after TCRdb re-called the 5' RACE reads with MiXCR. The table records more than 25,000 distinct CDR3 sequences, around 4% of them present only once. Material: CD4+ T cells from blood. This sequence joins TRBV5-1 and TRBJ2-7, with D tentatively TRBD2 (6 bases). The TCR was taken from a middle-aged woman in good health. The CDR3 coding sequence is TGCGCCAGCAGCCTCGGACTAAACTACGAGCAGTACTTC. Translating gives CASSLGLNYEQYF.